Sequencing of this T cell receptor (beta chain) was carried out in a study of blood T cell repertoires in COVID-19. Study at large: T cells, B-cell-depleted T cells, or PBMCs provided the cDNA or gDNA that served as material.

CDR1 and CDR2 from the germline V gene are MDHEN and SYDVKM. The V gene end was trimmed by 5 bases and the J gene end by 4 bases; junction bases not matched to a gene: 10. The CDR3 consists of 16 residues. Clones were read by immunoSEQ multiplex PCR, and TCRdb kept only the in-frame ones, dropping some. Of fewer than 60,000 clones listed, 85% to 90% were seen once; the top ten hold 6% to 6.5%. The sequencing sample was made of peripheral blood. This clonotype was sampled from a woman aged 55 to 70 with COVID-19, enrolled during active disease. The chain has TRBV28 and TRBJ2-3; 9 positions match TRBD1. The CDR3 nucleotides read TGTGCCAGCAGTGGGAGCGGACAGGGGTATTCAGATACGCAGTATTTT. The encoded protein is CASSGSGQGYSDTQYF.